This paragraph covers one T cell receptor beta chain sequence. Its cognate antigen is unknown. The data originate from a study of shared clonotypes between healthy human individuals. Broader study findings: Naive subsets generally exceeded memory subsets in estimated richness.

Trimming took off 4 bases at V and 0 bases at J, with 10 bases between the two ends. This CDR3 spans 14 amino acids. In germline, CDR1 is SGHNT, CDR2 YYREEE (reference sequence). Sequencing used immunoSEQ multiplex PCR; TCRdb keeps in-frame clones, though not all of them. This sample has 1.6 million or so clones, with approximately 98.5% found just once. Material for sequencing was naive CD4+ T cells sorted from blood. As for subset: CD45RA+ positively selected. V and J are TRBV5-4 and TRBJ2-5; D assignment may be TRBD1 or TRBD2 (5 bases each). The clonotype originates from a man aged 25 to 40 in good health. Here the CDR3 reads CASSRDRDQETQYF. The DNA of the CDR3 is TGTGCCAGCAGCCGGGACCGAGACCAAGAGACCCAGTACTTC.